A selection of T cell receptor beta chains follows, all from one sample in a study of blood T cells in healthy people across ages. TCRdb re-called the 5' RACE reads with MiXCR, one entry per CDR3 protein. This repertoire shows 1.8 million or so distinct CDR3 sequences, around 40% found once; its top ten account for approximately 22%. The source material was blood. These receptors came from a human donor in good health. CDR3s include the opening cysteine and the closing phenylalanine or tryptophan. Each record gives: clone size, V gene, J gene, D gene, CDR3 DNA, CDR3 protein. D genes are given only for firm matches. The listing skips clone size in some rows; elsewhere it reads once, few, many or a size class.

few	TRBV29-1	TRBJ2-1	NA	TGCAGCGTTGAAAGGTGGGATGGGGAGGTGGTTGAGCAGTTCTTC	CSVERWDGEVVEQFF
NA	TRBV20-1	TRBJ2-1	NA	TGCAGTGCTAGAGATCGGTCGACACGAACCTACAATGAGCAGGTCTTC	CSARDRSTRTYNEQVF
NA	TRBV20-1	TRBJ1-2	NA	TGCAGTGCTTCCCCCCGGGTTTACTATGGCTACACCTTC	CSASPRVYYGYTF
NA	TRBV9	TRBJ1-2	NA	TGTGCCAGCAGCCTTTCGGCAGGGTCCGCACTTCTCTATGGCTACACCTTC	CASSLSAGSALLYGYTF
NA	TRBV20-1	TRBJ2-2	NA	TGCAGTGCCAGAGATCTGAACGGGGAGCTGTTTTTT	CSARDLNGELFF
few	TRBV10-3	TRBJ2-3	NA	TGTGCCATCAGCCCCCACGGCCAGGGCCCAGGGCATACGCAGTATTTT	CAISPHGQGPGHTQYF
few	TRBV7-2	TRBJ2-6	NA	TGTGCCAGCAGCTTGGATACCTCTGGGGCCAACGTCCTGACTTTC	CASSLDTSGANVLTF
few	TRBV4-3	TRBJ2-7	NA	TGCGCCAGCAGCCAAGCAGGGGGGAGAGGAGGTCGGGCCTACGAGCAGTACTTC	CASSQAGGRGGRAYEQYF
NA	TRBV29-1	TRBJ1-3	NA	TGCAGCGTTGCGGAATCTGGAAACACCATATATTTT	CSVAESGNTIYF
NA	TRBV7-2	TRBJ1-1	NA	TGTGCCAGCAGCCCAAGTATAGCCAACACTGAAGCTTTCTTT	CASSPSIANTEAFF
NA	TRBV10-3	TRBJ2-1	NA	TGTGCCATCAAGGGAGGCGCCGATGAGCAGTTCTTC	CAIKGGADEQFF
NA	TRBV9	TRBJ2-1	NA	TGTGCCGGCAGCGTAGGGGATTACAATGAGCAGTTCTTC	CAGSVGDYNEQFF
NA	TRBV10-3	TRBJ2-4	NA	TGTGCCACCGGGACCGGGACAAACATTCAGTACTTC	CATGTGTNIQYF
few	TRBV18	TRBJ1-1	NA	TGTGCCAGCTCACCGGTCGTGAACACTGAAGCTTTCTTT	CASSPVVNTEAFF
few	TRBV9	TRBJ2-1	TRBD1	TGTGCCAGCAGCCCCCAACAAGGGGGCGGGCAGTTCTTC	CASSPQQGGGQFF
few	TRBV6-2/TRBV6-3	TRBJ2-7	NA	TGTGCCAGCAGGATAGCACCGAGCCCACTCTACGAGCAGTACTTC	CASRIAPSPLYEQYF
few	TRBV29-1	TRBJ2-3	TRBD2	TGCAGCGTTGGGCGGACTAGCGGTAGCACAGATACGCAGTATTTT	CSVGRTSGSTDTQYF
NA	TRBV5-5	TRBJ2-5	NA	TGTGCCAGCAGCTTGAGTAGTCTGGGGCTAGGCGGGACCCAGTACTTC	CASSLSSLGLGGTQYF
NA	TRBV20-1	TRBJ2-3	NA	TGCAGTGCTAGTCGTCGGGGCTCCGGCAATACGCAGTATTTT	CSASRRGSGNTQYF
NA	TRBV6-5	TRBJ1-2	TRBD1	TGTGCCAGCAGACCACCGGGACAGGGTAACTATGGCTACACCTTC	CASRPPGQGNYGYTF
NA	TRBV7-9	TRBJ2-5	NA	TGTGCCAGCAGCTTAAGATCGGGCAGGGTGTACTTC	CASSLRSGRVYF
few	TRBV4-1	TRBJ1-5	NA	TGCGCCAGCAGCCCAAGTTGGGGGAGTGGGCAGCCCCAGCATTTT	CASSPSWGSGQPQHF
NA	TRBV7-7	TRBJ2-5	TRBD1	TGTGCTAGCAGCTTGGGGACAGGGGTCCAAGAGACCCGGTACTTC	CASSLGTGVQETRYF
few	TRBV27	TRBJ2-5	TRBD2	TGTGCCAGCAGAGGGCTAGCGGCTACAGGAGAGACCCAGTACTTC	CASRGLAATGETQYF
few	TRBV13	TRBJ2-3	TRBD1	TGTGCCAGCAGCTACGGGACAGGGTTCCTCACAGATACGCAGTATTTT	CASSYGTGFLTDTQYF
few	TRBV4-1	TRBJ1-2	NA	TGCGCCAGCAGCCTGGCACCAGGAGTAGACTATGGCTACACCTTC	CASSLAPGVDYGYTF
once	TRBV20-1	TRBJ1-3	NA	TGCAGTGCTAGAGAGCGCTCTGGAAACACCATATATTTT	CSARERSGNTIYF
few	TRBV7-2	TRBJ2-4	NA	TGTGCCAGCAGCTTAACGGGCCCCCAGGTCAAAAACATTCAGTACTTC	CASSLTGPQVKNIQYF
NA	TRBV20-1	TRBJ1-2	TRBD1	TGCAGTGCTTTTACGACAGGGGGCGATGGCTACACCTTC	CSAFTTGGDGYTF
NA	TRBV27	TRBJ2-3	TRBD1	TGTGCCAGCAACCTAGGGGCCGGGACAGCCTTCACAGATACGCAGTATTTT	CASNLGAGTAFTDTQYF
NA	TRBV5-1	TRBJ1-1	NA	TGCGCCAGCAGTCTAGGGACGAAGAACACTGAAGCTTTCTTT	CASSLGTKNTEAFF
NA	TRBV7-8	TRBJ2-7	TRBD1	TGTGCCAGCAGCCCCCGGGACAGGGGGTACTACGAGCAGTACTTC	CASSPRDRGYYEQYF
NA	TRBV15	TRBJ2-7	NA	TGTGCCACCAGCAGAGGTCCGGGGGACAGCTCCTACGAGTGGTACTTC	CATSRGPGDSSYEWYF
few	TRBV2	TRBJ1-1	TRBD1	TGTGCCAGCAGTGTAGGGGGGACAGTGGGTGAAGCTTTCTTT	CASSVGGTVGEAFF
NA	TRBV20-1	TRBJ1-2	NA	TGCAGTGCTAGAGATTCCCGTCTAGTTTATGGCTACACCTTC	CSARDSRLVYGYTF
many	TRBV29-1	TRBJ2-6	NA	TGCAGCGTAGAGACAGTACGCTCTGGGGCCAACGTCCTGACTTTC	CSVETVRSGANVLTF
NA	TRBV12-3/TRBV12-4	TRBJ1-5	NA	TGTGCCAGCAGTAACAGGCACTTCCTCAATCAGCCCCAGCATTTT	CASSNRHFLNQPQHF
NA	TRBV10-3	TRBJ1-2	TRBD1	TGTGCCATCAGTGAATCAGCGACAGGGATTGACTATGGCTACACCTTC	CAISESATGIDYGYTF
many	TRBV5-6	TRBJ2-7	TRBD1	TGTGCCAGCAGCAGCCGGACAGGAAACCCCTACGAGCAGTACTTC	CASSSRTGNPYEQYF
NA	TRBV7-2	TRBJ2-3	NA	TGTGCCAGCAGCTTAGTATCAGGTGAAAATACGCAGTATTTT	CASSLVSGENTQYF
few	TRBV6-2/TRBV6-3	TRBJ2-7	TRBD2	TGTGCCAGAATCAAAGATGGCGGGGGGGCCTACGAGCAGTACTTC	CARIKDGGGAYEQYF
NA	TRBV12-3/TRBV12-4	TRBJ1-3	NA	TGTGCCAGCGGGCAGGGGAGCTCTGGAAACACCATATATTTT	CASGQGSSGNTIYF
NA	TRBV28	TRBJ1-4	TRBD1	TGTGCCAGCAGCCCCGACAGGGAAGATGAAAAACTGTTTTTT	CASSPDREDEKLFF
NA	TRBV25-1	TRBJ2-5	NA	TGTGCCAGCAGTGAAGTGGCTCCTCAAGAGACCCAGTACTTC	CASSEVAPQETQYF
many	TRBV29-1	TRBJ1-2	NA	TGCAGCGTTGGAGGCAGGGCCCTTAAGGATGGCTACACCTTC	CSVGGRALKDGYTF
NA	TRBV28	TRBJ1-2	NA	TGTGCCAGCAGTCCTCCCTACACCTTC	CASSPPYTF
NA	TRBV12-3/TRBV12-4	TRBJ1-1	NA	TGTGCCAGCAGTTTAGAGCGAGAGACTGAAGCTTTCTTT	CASSLERETEAFF
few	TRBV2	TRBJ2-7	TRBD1	TGTGCCAGCAGTGGGGACAGGGGGGAGGACGAGCAGTACTTC	CASSGDRGEDEQYF
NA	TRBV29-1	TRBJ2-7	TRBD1	TGCAGCGCTCCGGACAGGGGAACCTACGAGCAGTACTTC	CSAPDRGTYEQYF
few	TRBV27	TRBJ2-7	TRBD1	TGTGCCAGGAAAACGACAGGGGGCTCCTACGAGCAGTACTTC	CARKTTGGSYEQYF
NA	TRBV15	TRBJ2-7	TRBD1	TGTGCCACCAGCAGAGATGTGGACAGGGAGTACGAGCAGTACTTC	CATSRDVDREYEQYF
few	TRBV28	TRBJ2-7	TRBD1	TGTGCCAGCAGTTTATGGGACAGGGTCCACGAGCAGTACTTC	CASSLWDRVHEQYF
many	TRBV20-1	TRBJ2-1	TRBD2	TGCAGTGCTAGAGATGCTAGCGGGGGCAGCTCCTACAATGAGCAGTTCTTC	CSARDASGGSSYNEQFF
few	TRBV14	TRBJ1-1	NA	TGTGCCAGCAGCCAAGAGGGGTATGAAGCTTTCTTT	CASSQEGYEAFF
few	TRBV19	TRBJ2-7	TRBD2	TGTGCCAGTAGTATGGAGATTAGCGGGGTCTACGAGCAGTACTTC	CASSMEISGVYEQYF
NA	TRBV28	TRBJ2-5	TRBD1	TGTGCCAGCAGTTTTCGTTTTTGGGACAGGGGGCAAGAGACCCAGTACTTC	CASSFRFWDRGQETQYF